This TCR beta chain was captured in a study of metastatic and nonmetastatic thyroid tumors. A word on this clone: Its target is not known.

Trimming removed 4 bases from V and 0 bases from J, with 13 bases in between. The CDR3 length is 14 residues. Looked up from germline, CDR1 is GTSNPN and CDR2 is SVGIG (reference sequence). Each patient came to thyroid surgery without any prior treatment (of any kind). Study-wide points: In both blood and tumor samples, TCR beta diversity was reported significantly higher for malignant than benign nodules.

With MiXCR, TCRdb reprocessed the PCR reads. The sample has some 13,000 clones, 25% to 30% seen once. V and J are TRBV30 and TRBJ2-7; D call uncertain. This clonotype was sampled from a female donor with papillary thyroid cancer or a benign thyroid nodule (not recorded which). Some clones in this sample may be carry-over from other donors' samples. Sequenced input: tumor tissue. CDR3 sequence: CAWKGLTSSYEQYF. CDR3 sequence (DNA): TGTGCCTGGAAGGGTCTGACCAGCTCCTACGAGCAGTACTTC.